These T cell receptor beta chains were read from a single sample in a study of T-cell memory formation after mild COVID-19. TCRdb itself ran the 5' RACE reads through MiXCR, one entry per CDR3 protein. The data hold 200,000 to 250,000 distinct CDR3 sequences, with approximately 10% observed a single time. The sequencing sample was made of PBMCs or a T cell subset sorted from them (not recorded which). Source of these receptors: a man aged 18 to 29 who had mild COVID-19 (a few samples of this study predate the infection). Cell type and time point are not known. CDR3s include the opening cysteine and the closing phenylalanine or tryptophan. The order of the fields is V gene, D gene, J gene, clone size, CDR3 protein, CDR3 DNA. The D gene is left open where the match is weak. The size field is filled for only some rows; it gives once, few, many or a size class.

V gene: TRBV7-2; D gene: -; J gene: TRBJ2-1; clone size: many; CDR3 protein: CASRRRGNEQFF; CDR3 DNA: TGTGCCAGCAGAAGACGAGGCAATGAGCAGTTCTTC
V gene: TRBV4-3; D gene: TRBD2; J gene: TRBJ2-5; clone size: -; CDR3 protein: CASSQKEGLTPWETQYF; CDR3 DNA: TGCGCCAGCAGCCAAAAAGAGGGACTAACGCCGTGGGAGACCCAGTACTTC
V gene: TRBV6-5; D gene: -; J gene: TRBJ2-3; clone size: few; CDR3 protein: CASSYGPPGTQYF; CDR3 DNA: TGTGCCAGCAGTTACGGACCACCAGGGACGCAGTATTTT
V gene: TRBV10-3; D gene: -; J gene: TRBJ2-5; clone size: few; CDR3 protein: CAISSSRETQYF; CDR3 DNA: TGTGCCATCAGCAGTAGCAGAGAGACCCAGTACTTC
V gene: TRBV24-1; D gene: -; J gene: TRBJ1-2; clone size: few; CDR3 protein: CATSTGPNYGYTF; CDR3 DNA: TGTGCCACCAGTACGGGTCCTAACTATGGCTACACCTTC
V gene: TRBV27; D gene: -; J gene: TRBJ2-7; clone size: -; CDR3 protein: CASSLTPSSYEQYF; CDR3 DNA: TGTGCCAGCAGTTTGACTCCGAGCTCCTACGAGCAGTACTTC
V gene: TRBV7-6; D gene: TRBD1; J gene: TRBJ2-1; clone size: few; CDR3 protein: CASSSDRGDEQFF; CDR3 DNA: TGTGCCAGCAGCTCGGACAGGGGAGATGAGCAGTTCTTC
V gene: TRBV5-1; D gene: -; J gene: TRBJ1-1; clone size: -; CDR3 protein: CASSILSRGDTEAFF; CDR3 DNA: TGCGCCAGCAGCATCTTATCCAGGGGAGACACTGAAGCTTTCTTT
V gene: TRBV6-5; D gene: TRBD2; J gene: TRBJ2-2; clone size: -; CDR3 protein: CASSYFGGDTGELFF; CDR3 DNA: TGTGCCAGCAGTTACTTCGGGGGGGATACCGGGGAGCTGTTTTTT
V gene: TRBV5-1; D gene: -; J gene: TRBJ2-5; clone size: few; CDR3 protein: CASSSLGTEGETQYF; CDR3 DNA: TGCGCCAGCAGCTCGTTGGGGACGGAGGGGGAGACCCAGTACTTC
V gene: TRBV27; D gene: TRBD2; J gene: TRBJ2-1; clone size: few; CDR3 protein: CASRSSGGAYEQFF; CDR3 DNA: TGTGCCAGCAGGTCTAGCGGGGGGGCTTATGAGCAGTTCTTC
V gene: TRBV24-1; D gene: TRBD1; J gene: TRBJ2-2; clone size: few; CDR3 protein: CATSDAQGAENTGELFF; CDR3 DNA: TGTGCCACCAGTGATGCCCAGGGGGCAGAGAACACCGGGGAGCTGTTTTTT
V gene: TRBV7-8; D gene: -; J gene: TRBJ2-6; clone size: -; CDR3 protein: CASSLARGAWANVLTF; CDR3 DNA: TGTGCCAGCAGCTTAGCTCGAGGGGCCTGGGCCAACGTCCTGACTTTC
V gene: TRBV10-3; D gene: -; J gene: TRBJ2-5; clone size: once; CDR3 protein: CAISLTSVGETQYF; CDR3 DNA: TGTGCCATCAGCCTGACTAGTGTTGGAGAGACCCAGTACTTC
V gene: TRBV7-9; D gene: -; J gene: TRBJ1-1; clone size: -; CDR3 protein: CASSLSEGPEAFF; CDR3 DNA: TGTGCCAGCAGCTTATCGGAGGGGCCAGAAGCTTTCTTT
V gene: TRBV3-1; D gene: -; J gene: TRBJ2-5; clone size: -; CDR3 protein: CASSQEVGVETQYF; CDR3 DNA: TGTGCCAGCAGCCAAGAAGTCGGGGTAGAGACCCAGTACTTC
V gene: TRBV5-1; D gene: -; J gene: TRBJ1-1; clone size: few; CDR3 protein: CASRGPGRNTEAFF; CDR3 DNA: TGCGCCTCGAGGGGACCGGGACGTAACACTGAAGCTTTCTTT
V gene: TRBV3-1; D gene: TRBD1; J gene: TRBJ1-1; clone size: many; CDR3 protein: CASSQRTGGWTEAFF; CDR3 DNA: TGTGCCAGCAGCCAACGTACAGGGGGCTGGACTGAAGCTTTCTTT
V gene: TRBV7-2; D gene: -; J gene: TRBJ1-2; clone size: many; CDR3 protein: CASSLVGRADGYTF; CDR3 DNA: TGTGCCAGCAGCTTAGTGGGCAGGGCTGATGGCTACACCTTC
V gene: TRBV5-1; D gene: TRBD1; J gene: TRBJ2-7; clone size: few; CDR3 protein: CASAMGQGYYEQYF; CDR3 DNA: TGCGCCAGCGCGATGGGACAGGGGTACTACGAGCAGTACTTC
V gene: TRBV4-2; D gene: TRBD2; J gene: TRBJ2-1; clone size: few; CDR3 protein: CASSNWAGDNEQFF; CDR3 DNA: TGTGCCAGCAGTAATTGGGCGGGGGACAATGAGCAGTTCTTC
V gene: TRBV6-5; D gene: -; J gene: TRBJ2-3; clone size: few; CDR3 protein: CASSQGPGAEGTQYF; CDR3 DNA: TGTGCCAGCAGCCAAGGGCCGGGCGCCGAAGGTACGCAGTATTTT
V gene: TRBV20-1; D gene: TRBD1; J gene: TRBJ2-1; clone size: few; CDR3 protein: CSASRDRGFEIGSNEQFF; CDR3 DNA: TGCAGTGCTAGCCGGGACAGGGGGTTCGAAATTGGGTCCAATGAGCAGTTCTTC
V gene: TRBV20-1; D gene: -; J gene: TRBJ1-1; clone size: few; CDR3 protein: CSARVGGTVVTEAFF; CDR3 DNA: TGCAGTGCTAGAGTGGGAGGGACGGTGGTCACTGAAGCTTTCTTT
V gene: TRBV5-5; D gene: TRBD1; J gene: TRBJ1-2; clone size: few; CDR3 protein: CASSLAGDRVAYGYTF; CDR3 DNA: TGTGCCAGCAGCTTGGCCGGGGACAGGGTCGCCTATGGCTACACCTTC